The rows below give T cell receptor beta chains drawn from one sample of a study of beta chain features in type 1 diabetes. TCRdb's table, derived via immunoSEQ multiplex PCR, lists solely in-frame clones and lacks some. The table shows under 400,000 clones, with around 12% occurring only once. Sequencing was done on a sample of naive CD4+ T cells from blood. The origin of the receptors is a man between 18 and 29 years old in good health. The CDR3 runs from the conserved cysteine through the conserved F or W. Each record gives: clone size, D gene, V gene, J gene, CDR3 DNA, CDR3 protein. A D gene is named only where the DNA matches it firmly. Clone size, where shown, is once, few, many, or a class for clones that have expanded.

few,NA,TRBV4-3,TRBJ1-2,TGCGCCAGCAGCCAACGGGGGACGAGTGGCTACACCTTC,CASSQRGTSGYTF
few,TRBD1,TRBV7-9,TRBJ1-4,TGTGCCAGCAAGGGACAGGGTTGGGAAAAACTGTTTTTT,CASKGQGWEKLFF
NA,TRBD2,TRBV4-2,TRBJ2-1,TGTGCCAGCAGCCAAGACCCGGGAGGGAACTTGGGTGAGCAGTTCTTC,CASSQDPGGNLGEQFF
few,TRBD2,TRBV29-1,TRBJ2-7,TGCAGCGTAGGACTAGCGGGATCATACGAGCAGTACTTC,CSVGLAGSYEQYF
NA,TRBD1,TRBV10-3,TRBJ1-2,TGTGCCATCAGTGATCGACAGGGAGACGGCTACACCTTC,CAISDRQGDGYTF
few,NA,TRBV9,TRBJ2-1,TGTGCCAGCAGCCCCCCCGGAGGGCCCTACAATGAGCAGTTCTTC,CASSPPGGPYNEQFF
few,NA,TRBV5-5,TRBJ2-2,TGTGCCAGCCAGTACGTGACGAACACCGGGGAGCTGTTTTTT,CASQYVTNTGELFF
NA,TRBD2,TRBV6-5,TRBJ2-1,TGTGCCAGCAAAGCGGGACCAAACAATGAGCAGTTCTTC,CASKAGPNNEQFF
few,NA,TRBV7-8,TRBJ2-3,TGTGCCAGCAGCTTAGTGAGAGATACGCAGTATTTT,CASSLVRDTQYF
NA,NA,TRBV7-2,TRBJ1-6,TGTGCCAGCAGCTCAGAGTCCGGGAGAAGTTCACCCCTCCACTTT,CASSSESGRSSPLHF
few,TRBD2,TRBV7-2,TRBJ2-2,TGTGCCAGCAGCTTTAGCGGGAGTCTCGGGGAGCTGTTTTTT,CASSFSGSLGELFF
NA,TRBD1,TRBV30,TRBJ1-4,TGTGCCTGGAGTGACCCGGGACAGGGGAAAGAAAAACTGTTTTTT,CAWSDPGQGKEKLFF
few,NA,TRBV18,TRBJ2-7,TGTGCCAGCTCACCACCGGCAGATTCCTACGAGCAGTACTTC,CASSPPADSYEQYF
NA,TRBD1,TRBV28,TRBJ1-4,TGTGCCAGCAGTCCCTCCGATCAGACAGGGGCCGATGAAAAACTGTTTTTT,CASSPSDQTGADEKLFF
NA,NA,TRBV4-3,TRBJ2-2,TGCGCCAGCAGCCATACGGGCCGGACCCCGGGGACCGGGGAGCTGTTTTTT,CASSHTGRTPGTGELFF
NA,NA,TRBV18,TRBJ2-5,TGTGCCAGCTCACCAAGAAGCCCAACCCAAGAGACCCAGTACTTC,CASSPRSPTQETQYF
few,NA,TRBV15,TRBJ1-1,TGTGCCACCAGCAGAGTCAGGGTACTGAACACTGAAGCTTTCTTT,CATSRVRVLNTEAFF
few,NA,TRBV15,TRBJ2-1,TGTGCCACCAGCAGAGACAGGGCCTACTACAATGAGCAGTTCTTC,CATSRDRAYYNEQFF
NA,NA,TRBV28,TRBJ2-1,TGTGCGGGGGGGCCTTCCTACAATGAGCAGTTCTTC,CAGGPSYNEQFF
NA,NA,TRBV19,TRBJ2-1,TGTGCCAGTAGTATTGGGGGTGGGGGCGATGAGCAGTTCTTC,CASSIGGGGDEQFF
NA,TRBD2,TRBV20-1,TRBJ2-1,TGCAGTGCCACCAGACTAGCGGGGCAGTTCTTC,CSATRLAGQFF
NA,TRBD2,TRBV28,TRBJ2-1,TGTGCCATCCAGGGGCTAGCGGGAGCAAATGAGCAGTTCTTC,CAIQGLAGANEQFF
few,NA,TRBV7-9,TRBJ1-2,TGTGCCAGCAGCTCCAGACAGAACTATGGCTACACCTTC,CASSSRQNYGYTF
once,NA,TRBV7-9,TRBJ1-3,TGTGCCAGCAGCCTAAGGTGGGACATTATCGCTGGAAACACCATATATTTT,CASSLRWDIIAGNTIYF
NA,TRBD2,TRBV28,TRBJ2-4,TGTGCCAGCAGTTTCCCCCTAGCGGGAAATGAGTTGGCCAAAAACATTCAGTACTTC,CASSFPLAGNELAKNIQYF
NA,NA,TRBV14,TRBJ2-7,TGTGCCAGCAGCCAAACGTCAATGGAGATAGTGTGGTCCTACGAGCAGTACTTC,CASSQTSMEIVWSYEQYF
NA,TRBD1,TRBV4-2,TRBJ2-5,TGTGCCAGCAGCTTCGACAGGGTATCAGAGACCCAGTACTTC,CASSFDRVSETQYF
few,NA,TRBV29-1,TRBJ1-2,TGCAGCGTTGAACCCCCAACAGAACCCTATGGCTACACCTTC,CSVEPPTEPYGYTF
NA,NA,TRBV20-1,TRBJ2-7,TGCAGTGCTAGAGGGAGAAACGAGCAGTACTTC,CSARGRNEQYF
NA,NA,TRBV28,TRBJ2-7,TGTGCCAGCAGTCAGGGGTTTGTCTACGAGCAGTACTTC,CASSQGFVYEQYF
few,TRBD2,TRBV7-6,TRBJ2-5,TGTGCCAGCAGCTTAGGCCTAGCGGCCCAGTACTTC,CASSLGLAAQYF
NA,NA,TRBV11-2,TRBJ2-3,TGTGCCAGCAGCCACTCCTTCGTATTTCTGCCTAGCACAGATACGCAGTATTTT,CASSHSFVFLPSTDTQYF
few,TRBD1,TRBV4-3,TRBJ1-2,TGCGCCAGCAGCCCCCTGACAGGGAACTATGGCTACACCTTC,CASSPLTGNYGYTF
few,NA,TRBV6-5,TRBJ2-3,TGTGCCAGCAGTTACTCGAACGGGATCAGGGATACGCAGTATTTT,CASSYSNGIRDTQYF
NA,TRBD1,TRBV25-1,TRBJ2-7,TGTGCCAGCAGTTTTGGGACAGGGGTAACCTACGAGCAGTACTTC,CASSFGTGVTYEQYF
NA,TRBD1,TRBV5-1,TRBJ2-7,TGCGCCAGCAGCTTGTCCGGGACAGGGGACTACGAGCAGTACTTC,CASSLSGTGDYEQYF
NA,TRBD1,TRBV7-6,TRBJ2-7,TGTGCCAGCAGCTTATTGACAGGGAACGTCTACGAGCAGTACTTC,CASSLLTGNVYEQYF
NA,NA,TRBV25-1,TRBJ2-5,TGTGCCAGCAGTGAATATGCGGGGGCACAAGAGACCCAGTACTTC,CASSEYAGAQETQYF
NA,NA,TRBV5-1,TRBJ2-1,TGCGCCAGCAGTGAGGCACGGTCCTACAATGAGCAGTTCTTC,CASSEARSYNEQFF
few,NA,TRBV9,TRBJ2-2,TGTGCCAGCAGCGTGACAGGGAGGAGGGCCGGGGAGCTGTTTTTT,CASSVTGRRAGELFF
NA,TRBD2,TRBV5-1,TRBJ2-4,TGCGCCAGCAGCTGGCCTAGCGGGGGGCGAACCATAGCCAAAAACATTCAGTACTTC,CASSWPSGGRTIAKNIQYF
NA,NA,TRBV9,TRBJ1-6,TGTGCCAGCAGCGTAGCGCCCGGGGGAGGTTCACCCCTCCACTTT,CASSVAPGGGSPLHF
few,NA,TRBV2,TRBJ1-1,TGTGCCAGCAGTTATCCTCAGGGTAACGCTGAAGCTTTCTTT,CASSYPQGNAEAFF
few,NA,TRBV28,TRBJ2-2,TGTGCCAGCAGTTTGGACAGCAAGCACACCGGGGAGCTGTTTTTT,CASSLDSKHTGELFF
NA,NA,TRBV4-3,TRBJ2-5,TGCGCCAGCAGTCCAGGGGTCGGGCAAGAGACCCAGTACTTC,CASSPGVGQETQYF